The T cell receptor (beta chain) under discussion was sequenced for a study of T cell responses to AZD1222 COVID-19 vaccine. Study findings and constraints: The study found vaccine-associated CD4 TCRs spanning spike, dominant at 160-218 and 743-854. Baseline seropositives among AZD1222 recipients totaled only five to seven.

Some clones are missing from TCRdb's copy, which holds only in-frame ones; the method was immunoSEQ multiplex PCR. The sample yields roughly 120,000 clones, about nine tenths seen once. Regarding this clone: The antigen is undetermined.

The CDR3 has 15 residues. In germline, CDR1 is SGDLS, CDR2 YYNGEE. V lost 2 bases to trimming and J lost 8 bases; unmatched junction nucleotides: 12. This TCR came from an adult who received the AZD1222 COVID-19 vaccine. The chain is built from TRBV9 and TRBJ1-2; 7 bases align to TRBD1. The material sequenced was peripheral blood, taken 28 days after the second AZD1222 dose. The CDR3 DNA sequence: TGTGCCAGCAGCGTGCAAGGGGGCGATCAGGGCGGCTACACCTTC. Translation gives CASSVQGGDQGGYTF.